The clone carrying this T cell receptor (beta chain) has a handful of counts. The antigen is unknown. Naive CD8 T cells, phenotype CD8+CD4-CCR7+CD45RA+, were sorted. From the PCR reads, TCRdb called clonotypes with MiXCR, one entry per CDR3 protein. The sample has 460,000 or so distinct CDR3 sequences, about 20% seen once. This CDR3 is 16 amino acids long. Germline CDR1 and CDR2: WNHNN and SYGVQD (reference sequence). V lost 4 bases and J lost 3, with 17 bases in between. This record comes from a study of molecular identifiers for immune sequencing clone quantification. Study-wide findings and caveats: Clones with over 20 RNA copies captured over 99% of effector molecules but under 1% of naive ones.

The chain has TRBV10-1 and TRBJ2-3, with D perhaps TRBD1 (6 bases). The TCR was taken from a human donor in good health. Some libraries in this study had Jurkat cell RNA spiked in. The sequenced sample was naive CD8+ T cells from blood, with Jurkat cell RNA spiked in. Subset in this sample: FACS-sorted CD8+CD4-CCR7+CD45RA+ naive T cells. CDR3 in DNA: TGCGCCAGCAGTGCAGTTCGGACAGAGCTGACAGATACGCAGTATTTT. Its translation: CASSAVRTELTDTQYF.